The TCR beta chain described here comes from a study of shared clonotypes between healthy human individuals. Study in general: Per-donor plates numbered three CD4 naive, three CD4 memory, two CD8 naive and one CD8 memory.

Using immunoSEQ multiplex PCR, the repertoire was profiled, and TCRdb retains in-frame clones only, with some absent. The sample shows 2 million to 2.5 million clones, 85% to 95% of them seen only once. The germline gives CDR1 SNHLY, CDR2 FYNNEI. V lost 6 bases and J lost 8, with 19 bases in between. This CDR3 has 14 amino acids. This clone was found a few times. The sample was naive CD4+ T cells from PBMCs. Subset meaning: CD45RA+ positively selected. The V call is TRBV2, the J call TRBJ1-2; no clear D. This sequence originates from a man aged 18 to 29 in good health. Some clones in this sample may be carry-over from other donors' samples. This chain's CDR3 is CASRRVVRLSGYTF. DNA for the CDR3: TGTGCCAGCAGGCGGGTCGTCCGGTTGAGCGGCTACACCTTC. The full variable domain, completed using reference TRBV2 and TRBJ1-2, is EPEVTQTPSHQVTQMGQEVILRCVPISNHLYFYWYRQILGQKVEFLVSFYNNEISEKSEIFDDQFSVERPDGSNFTLKIRSTKLEDSAMYFCASRRVVRLSGYTFGSGTRLTVV.